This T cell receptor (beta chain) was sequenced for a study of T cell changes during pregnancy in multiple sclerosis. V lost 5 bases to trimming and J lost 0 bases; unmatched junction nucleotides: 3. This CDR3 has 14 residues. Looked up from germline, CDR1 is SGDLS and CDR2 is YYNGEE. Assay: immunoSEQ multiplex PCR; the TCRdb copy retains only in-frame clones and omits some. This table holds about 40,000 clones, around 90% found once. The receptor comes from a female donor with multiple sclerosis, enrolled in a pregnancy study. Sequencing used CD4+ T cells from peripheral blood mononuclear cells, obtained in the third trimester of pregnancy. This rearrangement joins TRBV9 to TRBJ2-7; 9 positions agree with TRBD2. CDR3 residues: CASSSGSASYEQYF. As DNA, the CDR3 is TGTGCCAGCAGTAGCGGGAGTGCCTCCTACGAGCAGTACTTC. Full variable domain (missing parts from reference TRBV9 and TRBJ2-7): DSGVTQTPKHLITATGQRVTLRCSPRSGDLSVYWYQQSLDQGLQFLIQYYNGEERAKGNILERFSAQQFPDLHSELNLSSLELGDSALYFCASSSGSASYEQYFGPGTRLTVT.